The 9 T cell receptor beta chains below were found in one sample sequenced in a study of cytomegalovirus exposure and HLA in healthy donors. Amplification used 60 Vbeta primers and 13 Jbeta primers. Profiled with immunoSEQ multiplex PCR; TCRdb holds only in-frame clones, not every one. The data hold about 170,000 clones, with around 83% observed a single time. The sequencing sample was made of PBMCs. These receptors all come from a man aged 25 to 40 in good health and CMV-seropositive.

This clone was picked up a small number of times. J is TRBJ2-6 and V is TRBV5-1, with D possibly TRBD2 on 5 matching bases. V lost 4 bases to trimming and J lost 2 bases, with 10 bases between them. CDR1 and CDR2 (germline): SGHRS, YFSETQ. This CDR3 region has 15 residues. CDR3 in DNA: TGCGCCAGCAGCACCGGGATAACTGGGGCCAACGTCCTGACTTTC. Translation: CASSTGITGANVLTF.

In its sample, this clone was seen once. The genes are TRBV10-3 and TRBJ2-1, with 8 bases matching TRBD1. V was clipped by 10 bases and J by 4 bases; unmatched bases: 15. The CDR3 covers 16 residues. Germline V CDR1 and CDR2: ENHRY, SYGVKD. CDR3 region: CAKDRETGLTYNEQFF. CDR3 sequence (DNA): TGTGCCAAGGACAGGGAGACTGGATTGACTTACAATGAGCAGTTCTTC.

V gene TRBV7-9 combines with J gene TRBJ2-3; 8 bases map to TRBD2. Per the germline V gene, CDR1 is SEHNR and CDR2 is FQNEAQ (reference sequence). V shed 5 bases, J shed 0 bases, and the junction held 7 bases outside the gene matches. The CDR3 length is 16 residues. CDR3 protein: CASSPRLALSTDTQYF. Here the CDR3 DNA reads TGTGCCAGCAGCCCGCGACTAGCGCTTAGCACAGATACGCAGTATTTT.

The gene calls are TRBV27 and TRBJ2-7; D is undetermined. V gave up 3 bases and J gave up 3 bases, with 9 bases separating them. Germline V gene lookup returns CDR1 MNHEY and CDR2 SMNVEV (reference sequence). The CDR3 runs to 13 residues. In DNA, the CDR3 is TGTGCCAGCAGTTTGAAGAGAAACTACGAGCAGTACTTC. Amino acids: CASSLKRNYEQYF.

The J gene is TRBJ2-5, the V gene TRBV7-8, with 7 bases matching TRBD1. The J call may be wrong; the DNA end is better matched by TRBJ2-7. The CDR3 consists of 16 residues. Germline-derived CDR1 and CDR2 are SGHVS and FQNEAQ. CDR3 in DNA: TGTGCCAGCAGCGCTAACACATGGGACAGATCCTACGAGCAGTACTTC. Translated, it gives CASSANTWDRSYEQYF.

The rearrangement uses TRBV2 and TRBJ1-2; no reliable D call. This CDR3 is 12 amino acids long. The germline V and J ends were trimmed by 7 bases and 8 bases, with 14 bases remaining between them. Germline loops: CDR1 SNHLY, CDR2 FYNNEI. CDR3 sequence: CASKKGDGGYTF. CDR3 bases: TGTGCCAGCAAAAAAGGAGACGGAGGCTACACCTTC.

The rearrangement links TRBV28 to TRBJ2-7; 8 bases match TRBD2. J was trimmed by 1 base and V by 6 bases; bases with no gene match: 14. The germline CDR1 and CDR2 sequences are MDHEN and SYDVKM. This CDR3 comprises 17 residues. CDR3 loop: CASSPLAASGLSYEQYF. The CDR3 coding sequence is TGTGCCAGCAGCCCCTTAGCTGCTAGCGGGCTATCCTACGAGCAGTACTTC.

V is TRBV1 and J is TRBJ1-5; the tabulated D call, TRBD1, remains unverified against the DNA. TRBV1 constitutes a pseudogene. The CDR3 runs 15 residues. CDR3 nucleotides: TGCACCAGCAGCCAGCCCAGGGGGTGGAATCAGCCCCAGCATTTT. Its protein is CTSSQPRGWNQPQHF.

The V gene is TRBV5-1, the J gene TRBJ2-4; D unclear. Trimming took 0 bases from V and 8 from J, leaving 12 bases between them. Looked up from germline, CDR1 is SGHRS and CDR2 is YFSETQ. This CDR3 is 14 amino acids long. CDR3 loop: CASSLVGSVDIQYF. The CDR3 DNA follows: TGCGCCAGCAGCTTGGTCGGGTCGGTGGACATTCAGTACTTC.